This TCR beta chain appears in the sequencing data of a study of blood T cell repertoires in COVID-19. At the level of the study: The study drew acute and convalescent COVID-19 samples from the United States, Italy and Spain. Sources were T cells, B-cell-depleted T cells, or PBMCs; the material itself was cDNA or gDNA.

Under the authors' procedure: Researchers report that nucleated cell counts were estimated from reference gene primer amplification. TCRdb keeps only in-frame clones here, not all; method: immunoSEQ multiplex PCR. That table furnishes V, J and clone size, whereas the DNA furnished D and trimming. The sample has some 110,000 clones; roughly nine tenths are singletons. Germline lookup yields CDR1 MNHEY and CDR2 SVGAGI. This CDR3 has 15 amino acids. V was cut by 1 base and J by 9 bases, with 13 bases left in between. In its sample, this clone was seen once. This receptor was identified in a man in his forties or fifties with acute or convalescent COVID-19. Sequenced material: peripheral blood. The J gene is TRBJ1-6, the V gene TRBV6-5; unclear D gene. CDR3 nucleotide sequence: TGTGCCAGCAGTTACTACAGCGAGGGTGGTTCACCCCTCCACTTT. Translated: CASSYYSEGGSPLHF.